This passage covers 7 T cell receptor beta chains from one sample sequenced in a study of blood T cell repertoires in COVID-19 (TCRdb year 2020). The receptor library was made with the immunoSEQ multiplex PCR assay. TCRdb mirrors the immuneACCESS table, restricted to in-frame sequences. Some clones are absent from its copies; in checked studies, under half trace to an unresolved V gene, and the reason for the others is unknown. For this sample there are around 65,000 clones; roughly 82% appear just once. Roughly a sixth of the sample comes from the top ten. Sequencing was performed on peripheral blood. Receptor source: an elderly man with active COVID-19.

The V call is TRBV7-2, the J call TRBJ2-3; D not certain. Trimming pared 2 bases from V and 0 bases from J, leaving 15 bases between. The germline gives CDR1 SGHTA, CDR2 FQGNSA. The CDR3 runs 17 residues. DNA of the CDR3: TGTGCCAGCAGCTTAAATAGTGGCGGAATCAGCACAGATACGCAGTATTTT. Protein product: CASSLNSGGISTDTQYF.

Remarks on this clone: Other DNA sequences from this sample encode an identical CDR3 as well. The chain has TRBV28 and TRBJ1-4, with 10 bases aligning to TRBD1. Germline values: CDR1 MDHEN, CDR2 SYDVKM. Trimming removed 6 bases from V and 8 bases from J; junction bases left unmatched: 6. There are 14 residues in the CDR3. The CDR3: CASSLDRGREKLFF. The CDR3 DNA sequence: TGTGCCAGCAGCCTCGACAGGGGGCGCGAAAAACTGTTTTTT.

The chain employs TRBV9 and TRBJ1-4; 7 bases map to TRBD1. This CDR3 contains 14 residues. V lost 4 bases to trimming and J lost 4 bases; unmatched junction nucleotides: 4. CDR1 is SGDLS, CDR2 YYNGEE, per germline. This chain's CDR3 is CASSQGQNNEKLFF. The CDR3 DNA reads as TGTGCCAGCAGCCAGGGACAGAATAATGAAAAACTGTTTTTT. Combining the CDR3 with reference TRBV9 and TRBJ1-4 gives the whole variable domain DSGVTQTPKHLITATGQRVTLRCSPRSGDLSVYWYQQSLDQGLQFLIQYYNGEERAKGNILERFSAQQFPDLHSELNLSSLELGDSALYFCASSQGQNNEKLFFGSGTQLSVL.

CDR3 region: CASRGTSGKYGELFF. The CDR3 DNA reads as TGTGCCAGTAGGGGGACTAGCGGGAAGTACGGGGAGCTGTTTTTT. This rearrangement joins TRBV19 to TRBJ2-2; 13 bases line up with TRBD2. The J segment lost 7 bases and the V segment lost 6 bases, leaving 5 bases of the junction unmatched. This CDR3 contains 15 residues. Per germline, CDR1 LNHDA and CDR2 SQIVND (reference sequence).

The chain links TRBV5-1 to TRBJ2-5; TRBD2 agrees at 9 bases. CDR1 is SGHRS and CDR2 is YFSETQ in the germline V gene. V lost 0 bases, J lost 5 bases, and 8 bases stayed unmatched. The CDR3 has 16 amino acids. The CDR3, as DNA: TGCGCCAGCAGCTTGGAGAGTAGCGGGAGTGGTGAGACCCAGTACTTC. Translating it yields CASSLESSGSGETQYF.

Remarks on this clone: The same CDR3 arises from other DNA sequences in this sample as well. The CDR3 DNA sequence: TGTGCCAGTAGTCCCCGGGGACTGAGCTACGAGCAGTACTTC. Residues: CASSPRGLSYEQYF. The chain joins TRBV19 to TRBJ2-7; D might be TRBD2 (6 bases). CDR3 size: 14 residues. V lost 5 bases and J 3 bases, leaving 14 bases between the germline ends. Per germline, CDR1 LNHDA and CDR2 SQIVND (reference sequence).

The V and J genes are TRBV18 and TRBJ2-5, with 7 nucleotides matching TRBD1. V lost 3 bases and J lost 0; bases outside the gene matches: 4. The CDR3 length is 15 residues. Germline V CDR1 and CDR2: KGHSH, LQKENI. CDR3 sequence: CASSPRDSYQETQYF. The CDR3 DNA follows: TGTGCCAGCTCACCCCGGGACAGTTACCAAGAGACCCAGTACTTC. Filled out from reference TRBV18 and TRBJ2-5, the complete variable domain reads NAGVMQNPRHLVRRRGQEARLRCSPMKGHSHVYWYRQLPEEGLKFMVYLQKENIIDESGMPKERFSAEFPKEGPSILRIQQVVRGDSAAYFCASSPRDSYQETQYFGPGTRLLVL.